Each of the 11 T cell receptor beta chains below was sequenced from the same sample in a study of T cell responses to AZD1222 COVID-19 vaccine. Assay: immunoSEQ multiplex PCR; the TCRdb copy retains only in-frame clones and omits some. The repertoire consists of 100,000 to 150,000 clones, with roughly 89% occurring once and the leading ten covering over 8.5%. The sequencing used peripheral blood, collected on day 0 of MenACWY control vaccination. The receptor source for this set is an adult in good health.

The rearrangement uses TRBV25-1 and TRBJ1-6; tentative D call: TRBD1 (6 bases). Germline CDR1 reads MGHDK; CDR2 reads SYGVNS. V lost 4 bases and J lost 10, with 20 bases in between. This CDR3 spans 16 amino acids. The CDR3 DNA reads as TGTGCCAGCAGTGGCGGCCCCGGGGGGCTTTTATCACCCCTCCACTTT. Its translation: CASSGGPGGLLSPLHF.

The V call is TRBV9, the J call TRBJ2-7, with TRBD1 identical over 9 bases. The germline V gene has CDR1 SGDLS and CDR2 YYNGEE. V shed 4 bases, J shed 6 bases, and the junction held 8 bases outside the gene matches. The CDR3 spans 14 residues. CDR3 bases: TGTGCCAGCAGCCCCGGGACAGGGTCCCCCGAGCAGTACTTC. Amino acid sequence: CASSPGTGSPEQYF.

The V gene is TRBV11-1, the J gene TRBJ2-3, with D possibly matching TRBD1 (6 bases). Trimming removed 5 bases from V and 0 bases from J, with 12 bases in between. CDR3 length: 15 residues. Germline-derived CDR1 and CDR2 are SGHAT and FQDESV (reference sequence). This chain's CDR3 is CASSIGQLSTDTQYF. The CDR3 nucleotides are TGTGCCAGCAGCATCGGACAGCTCAGCACAGATACGCAGTATTTT.

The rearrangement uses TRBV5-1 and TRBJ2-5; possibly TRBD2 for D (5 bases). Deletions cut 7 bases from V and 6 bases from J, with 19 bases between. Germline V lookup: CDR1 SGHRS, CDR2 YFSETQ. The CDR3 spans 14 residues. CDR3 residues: CASRDGVVRKTQYF. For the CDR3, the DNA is TGCGCCAGCCGTGACGGGGTGGTGAGGAAGACCCAGTACTTC.

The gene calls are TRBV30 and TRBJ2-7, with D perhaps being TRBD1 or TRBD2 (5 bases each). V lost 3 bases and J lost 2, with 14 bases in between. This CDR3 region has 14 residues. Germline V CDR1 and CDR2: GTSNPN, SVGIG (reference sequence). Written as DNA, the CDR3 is TGTGCCTGGAGGCCCCGGGACCGAGCCTACGAGCAGTACTTC. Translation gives CAWRPRDRAYEQYF.

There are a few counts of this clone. CDR3 loop: CASSTARGQYNEQFF. In DNA form, the CDR3 reads TGTGCCAGCAGTACCGCCCGGGGGCAATACAATGAGCAGTTCTTC. The chain employs TRBV6-2 or TRBV6-3 and TRBJ2-1, with D tentatively TRBD1 or TRBD2 (6 bases each). The CDR3 has 15 amino acids. Germline V gene lookup returns CDR1 MNHEY and CDR2 SVGEGT. Trimming took 5 bases from V and 4 from J, leaving 15 bases between them.

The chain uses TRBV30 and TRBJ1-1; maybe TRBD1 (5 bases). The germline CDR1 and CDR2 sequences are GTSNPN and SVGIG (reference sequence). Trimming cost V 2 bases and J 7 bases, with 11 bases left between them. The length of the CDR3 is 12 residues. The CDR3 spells CAWSPRGSEAFF. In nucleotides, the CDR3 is TGTGCCTGGAGTCCGCGGGGCAGTGAAGCTTTCTTT.

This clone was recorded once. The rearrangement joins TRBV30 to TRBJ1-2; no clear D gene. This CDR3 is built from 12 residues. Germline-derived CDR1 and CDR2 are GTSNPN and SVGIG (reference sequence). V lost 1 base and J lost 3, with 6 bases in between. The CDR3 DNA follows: TGTGCCTGGAGTGGAGCAGACTATGGCTACACCTTC. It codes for CAWSGADYGYTF.

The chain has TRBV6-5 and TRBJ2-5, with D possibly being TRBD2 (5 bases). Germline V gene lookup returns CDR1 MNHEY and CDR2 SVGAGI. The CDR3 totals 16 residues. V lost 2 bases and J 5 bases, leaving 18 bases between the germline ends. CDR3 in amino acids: CASSYEGDTGPETQYF. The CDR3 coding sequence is TGTGCCAGCAGTTACGAGGGTGACACCGGGCCGGAGACCCAGTACTTC.

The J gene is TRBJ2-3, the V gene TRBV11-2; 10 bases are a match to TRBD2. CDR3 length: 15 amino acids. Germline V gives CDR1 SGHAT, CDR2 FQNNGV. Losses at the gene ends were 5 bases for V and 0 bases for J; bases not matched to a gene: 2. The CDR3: CASSPSGRSTDTQYF. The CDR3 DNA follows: TGTGCCAGCAGCCCTAGCGGGAGAAGCACAGATACGCAGTATTTT.

In DNA form, the CDR3 reads TGTGCCAGCAGTTCCAGCGGGGCCGTATACGAGCAGTACTTC. It codes for CASSSSGAVYEQYF. V gene TRBV3-1 (or the pseudogene TRBV3-2) combines with J gene TRBJ2-7; TRBD2 matches 7 bases. Germline lookup yields CDR1 LGHDT and CDR2 YNNKEL (reference sequence). With 6 bases clipped from V and 4 bases from J, the junction kept 9 bases outside the gene matches. The CDR3 contains 14 residues.